The present entry profiles one TCR beta chain with its context. Antigen specificity is unknown. The data stem from a study of blood T cells in healthy people across ages. On the study more broadly: The capture of about one barcoded beta molecule per two T cells was achieved by template switching. Regarding the study as a whole: While age rose, TCR beta diversity per million T cells dropped in a roughly linear way. Naive T cell percentage strongly correlated with TCR beta diversity.

A second about 7 to 12 cycle PCR used barcoded and J-beta primers. The template-switch adaptor was a 5' adaptor with 12 random nucleotides. It tagged each cDNA molecule. TCRdb re-derived calls from the 5' RACE reads in MiXCR, one entry per CDR3 protein. This sample has about 970,000 distinct CDR3 sequences, with around 54% found just once. Germline V CDR1 and CDR2: SGDLS, YYNGEE. Trimming cost V 4 bases and J 5 bases; bases outside gene matches: 9. The CDR3 is 15 residues long. The J gene is TRBJ2-5, the V gene TRBV9, with TRBD2 identical over 9 bases. This clonotype originated in a woman aged 55-70 years in good health. The material sequenced was blood. For the CDR3, the DNA is TGTGCCAGCAGCTCGGGACTAGCTATGACGGAGACCCAGTACTTC. Encoded protein: CASSSGLAMTETQYF.